The rows below give T cell receptor beta chains drawn from one sample of a study of Ad26.COV2.S vaccination and SARS-CoV-2 variants. TCRdb keeps only in-frame clones here, not all; method: immunoSEQ multiplex PCR. The data contain fewer than 500,000 clones, about 88% of them singletons. Sequenced material: peripheral blood, taken in a trial of Ad26.COV2.S vaccine versus placebo. The receptors come from a person between 18 and 65 years old who received the Ad26.COV2.S COVID-19 vaccine or a placebo. The CDR3 runs from the conserved cysteine through the conserved F or W. The D gene is left open where the match is weak. Only part of the rows carry a size: once, few, many, or a class if the clone is expanded.

TRBV27	TRBJ2-1	TRBD1	-	CASRRGPGQGYGEQFF	TGTGCCAGCAGGCGGGGCCCGGGACAGGGTTACGGTGAGCAGTTCTTC
TRBV18	TRBJ2-2	-	-	CASSPPGRVNTGELFF	TGTGCCAGCTCACCACCAGGCAGGGTAAACACCGGGGAGCTGTTTTTT
TRBV30	TRBJ2-7	-	-	CALEIPGLSYEQYF	TGTGCCTTAGAAATCCCGGGACTCTCCTACGAGCAGTACTTC
TRBV19	TRBJ1-1	-	-	CASSRRNTEAFF	TGTGCCAGTAGTCGACGGAACACTGAAGCTTTCTTT
TRBV29-1	TRBJ1-1	-	-	CSVEWGYGGDGTEAFF	TGCAGCGTTGAGTGGGGATACGGGGGCGATGGCACTGAAGCTTTCTTT
TRBV18	TRBJ2-5	TRBD2	-	CASSPWTSGRGETQYF	TGTGCCAGCTCGCCCTGGACCAGCGGGAGAGGTGAGACCCAGTACTTC
TRBV5-4	TRBJ2-2	TRBD2	-	CASSLPAAGGTGELFF	TGTGCCAGCAGCTTGCCCGCCGCCGGGGGGACCGGGGAGCTGTTTTTT
TRBV3-1/TRBV3-2	TRBJ1-3	-	-	CASSQDWPGGAGNTIYF	TGTGCCAGCAGCCAAGATTGGCCTGGAGGGGCCGGAAACACCATATATTTT
TRBV19	TRBJ2-2	TRBD1	-	CASSPGQGSGTGELFF	TGTGCCAGTAGTCCGGGACAGGGGTCGGGCACCGGGGAGCTGTTTTTT
TRBV5-1	TRBJ2-1	-	-	CASSGVLNTYNEQFF	TGCGCCAGCAGCGGCGTTCTGAACACCTACAATGAGCAGTTCTTC
TRBV6-5	TRBJ1-2	-	-	CASTPAQGNGYTF	TGTGCCAGCACACCAGCACAGGGTAATGGCTACACCTTC
TRBV7-3	TRBJ2-1	-	-	CASSSEYTGTIFF	TGTGCCAGCAGCTCCGAGTATACCGGGACAATATTCTTC
TRBV7-2	TRBJ2-2	-	-	CASSLQGPLGTGELFF	TGTGCCAGCAGCCTACAGGGCCCGCTTGGCACCGGGGAGCTGTTTTTT
TRBV19	TRBJ2-6	-	-	CAGGSGANVLTF	TGTGCAGGGGGTTCTGGGGCCAACGTCCTGACTTTC
TRBV5-1	TRBJ1-3	TRBD1	-	CASSLMAGGSGNTIYF	TGCGCCAGCAGCTTGATGGCAGGGGGCTCAGGAAACACCATATATTTT
TRBV28	TRBJ1-6	-	-	CASSLGGSGSPLHF	TGTGCCAGCAGTTTGGGGGGTTCGGGTTCACCCCTCCACTTT
TRBV18	TRBJ1-5	-	-	CASSPGQATSNNQPQHF	TGTGCCAGCTCACCGGGACAAGCTACTTCAAACAATCAGCCCCAGCATTTT
TRBV19	TRBJ2-5	-	-	CASSTLMGIQETQYF	TGTGCCAGTAGTACTTTGATGGGGATCCAAGAGACCCAGTACTTC
TRBV14	TRBJ1-1	-	-	CASSLTIASGAEAFF	TGTGCCAGCAGCCTGACAATCGCCAGCGGCGCTGAAGCTTTCTTT
TRBV10-3	TRBJ2-7	TRBD1	-	CAATGTGLSEQYF	TGTGCCGCCACCGGGACAGGGCTCTCCGAGCAGTACTTC
TRBV11-1	TRBJ1-2	-	-	CASSLAPSGGYTF	TGTGCCAGCAGCTTAGCCCCTTCGGGTGGCTACACCTTC
TRBV13	TRBJ2-1	TRBD2	once	CASSPRAGGKQFF	TGTGCCAGCAGCCCTCGGGCGGGGGGGAAGCAGTTCTTC
TRBV6-2/TRBV6-3	TRBJ2-7	TRBD2	-	CASSYPSLAGLYEQYF	TGTGCCAGCAGTTACCCGTCCCTAGCGGGGCTCTACGAGCAGTACTTC
TRBV7-3	TRBJ1-2	TRBD1	-	CASSLGPGGQGSNYGYTF	TGTGCCAGCAGCTTAGGTCCCGGGGGACAGGGCAGTAACTATGGCTACACCTTC
TRBV5-4	TRBJ2-3	-	-	CASSRSPVTSTDTQYF	TGTGCCAGCAGCCGTAGTCCGGTTACCTCCACAGATACGCAGTATTTT
TRBV9	TRBJ2-1	TRBD2	once	CASSVFPSGSLGGEQFF	TGTGCCAGCAGCGTCTTTCCTAGCGGGAGCCTGGGGGGTGAGCAGTTCTTC
TRBV6-5	TRBJ2-5	-	-	CASSYRVSGETQYF	TGTGCCAGCAGTTACAGGGTTTCGGGAGAGACCCAGTACTTC
TRBV2	TRBJ2-5	TRBD2	-	CASRVYSGRLQETQYF	TGTGCCAGCAGAGTCTATAGCGGGAGACTCCAAGAGACCCAGTACTTC
TRBV6-2/TRBV6-3	TRBJ1-5	TRBD1	-	CASSYWTGPNQPQHF	TGTGCCAGCAGTTACTGGACAGGGCCGAATCAGCCCCAGCATTTT
TRBV6-6	TRBJ2-4	-	-	CASSLRPDRGGNIQYF	TGTGCCAGCAGTTTGCGGCCTGACAGGGGAGGGAACATTCAGTACTTC
TRBV28	TRBJ2-6	TRBD1	-	CASSVQGGIPSGANVLTF	TGTGCCAGCAGTGTACAGGGGGGAATTCCTTCTGGGGCCAACGTCCTGACTTTC
TRBV18	TRBJ1-2	-	-	CASSSRNYGYTF	TGTGCCAGCTCATCCCGAAACTATGGCTACACCTTC
TRBV5-1	TRBJ2-1	TRBD1	-	CASRGQRNVNEQFF	TGCGCCAGCAGGGGACAGCGTAATGTCAATGAGCAGTTCTTC
TRBV15	TRBJ2-3	-	once	CATSRVGGPTDTQYF	TGTGCCACCAGCAGAGTTGGGGGCCCCACAGATACGCAGTATTTT
TRBV19	TRBJ1-6	-	-	CASAGYNSPLHF	TGTGCCAGCGCAGGGTATAATTCACCCCTCCACTTT
TRBV10-3	TRBJ2-3	TRBD2	-	CAIRVAREGKDTQYF	TGTGCCATCAGAGTAGCCCGGGAGGGAAAAGATACGCAGTATTTT
TRBV12-3/TRBV12-4	TRBJ1-4	-	-	CASSPRVNEKLFF	TGTGCCAGCAGCCCCAGGGTGAATGAAAAACTGTTTTTT
TRBV5-1	TRBJ1-3	-	-	CASSARPSGNTIYF	TGCGCCAGCAGCGCCCGACCTTCTGGAAACACCATATATTTT
TRBV3-1/TRBV3-2	TRBJ2-7	TRBD1	-	CASSSRVRDRGHEQYF	TGTGCCAGCAGCTCTCGAGTCCGGGACAGGGGCCACGAGCAGTACTTC
TRBV3-1/TRBV3-2	TRBJ2-3	-	once	CASSQDPRVGTDTQYF	TGTGCCAGCAGCCAGGATCCTAGGGTGGGCACAGATACGCAGTATTTT
TRBV5-1	TRBJ2-2	TRBD1	-	CASSSGQEEAGELFF	TGCGCCAGCAGCTCCGGACAGGAAGAGGCCGGGGAGCTGTTTTTT
TRBV30	TRBJ2-3	-	-	CAWSPWGSASTDTQYF	TGTGCCTGGAGTCCGTGGGGTTCGGCTAGCACAGATACGCAGTATTTT
TRBV28	TRBJ2-7	-	-	CASSWVDGSYEQYF	TGTGCCAGCAGTTGGGTTGACGGATCCTACGAGCAGTACTTC
TRBV5-1	TRBJ2-6	-	-	CASSWDTSSGANVLTF	TGCGCCAGTTCCTGGGACACCTCCTCTGGGGCCAACGTCCTGACTTTC
TRBV28	TRBJ2-1	TRBD2	-	CASRPTSAEQFF	TGTGCCAGCAGGCCAACTAGCGCCGAGCAGTTCTTC
TRBV9	TRBJ2-1	-	-	CASSVVSFYNEQFF	TGTGCCAGCAGCGTAGTTTCTTTCTACAATGAGCAGTTCTTC
TRBV9	TRBJ2-1	TRBD1	-	CASSVARDSRMDNEQFF	TGTGCCAGCAGCGTAGCCCGGGACAGTAGGATGGACAATGAGCAGTTCTTC
TRBV4-3	TRBJ2-7	TRBD1	-	CASSQVTGGDEQYF	TGCGCCAGCAGCCAAGTAACAGGGGGCGACGAGCAGTACTTC
TRBV3-1/TRBV3-2	TRBJ2-7	-	-	CASSQAGGPYEQYF	TGTGCCAGCAGCCAAGCCGGTGGACCCTACGAGCAGTACTTC
TRBV6-5	TRBJ1-6	-	-	CASSYSGSSPLHF	TGTGCCAGCAGTTACAGTGGGTCTTCACCCCTCCACTTT
TRBV4-2	TRBJ1-4	-	-	CASSQEVGHNEKLFF	TGTGCCAGCAGCCAAGAGGTGGGTCATAATGAAAAACTGTTTTTT
TRBV7-2	TRBJ1-2	-	-	CASRSNPPGANYGYTF	TGTGCCAGCAGATCAAACCCCCCGGGGGCGAACTATGGCTACACCTTC
TRBV4-1	TRBJ1-5	-	-	CASSPGRGLNQPQHF	TGCGCCAGCAGCCCCGGTCGAGGTCTTAACCAGCCCCAGCATTTT
TRBV5-1	TRBJ1-2	-	-	CASSYAAGGPGYTF	TGCGCCAGCAGTTATGCCGCGGGGGGGCCAGGCTACACCTTC
TRBV5-5	TRBJ2-3	TRBD2	-	CASSFQRGGNTDTQYF	TGTGCCAGCAGCTTCCAGCGGGGGGGAAACACAGATACGCAGTATTTT
TRBV2	TRBJ2-7	-	-	CASSEGVSVGYEQYF	TGTGCCAGCAGTGAAGGGGTCTCGGTGGGATACGAGCAGTACTTC